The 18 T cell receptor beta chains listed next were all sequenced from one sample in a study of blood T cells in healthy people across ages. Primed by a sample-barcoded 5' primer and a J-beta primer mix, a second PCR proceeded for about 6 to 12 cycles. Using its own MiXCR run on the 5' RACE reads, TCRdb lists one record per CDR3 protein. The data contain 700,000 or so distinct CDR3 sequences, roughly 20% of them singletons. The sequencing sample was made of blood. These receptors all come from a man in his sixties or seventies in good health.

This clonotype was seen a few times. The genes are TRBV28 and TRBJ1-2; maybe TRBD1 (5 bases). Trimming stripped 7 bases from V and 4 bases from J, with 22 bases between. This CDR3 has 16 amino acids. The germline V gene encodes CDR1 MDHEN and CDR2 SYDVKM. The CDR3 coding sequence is TGTGCCAGCAAAATTACTCTCGGGGCCGTCGGCTATGGCTACACCTTC. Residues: CASKITLGAVGYGYTF.

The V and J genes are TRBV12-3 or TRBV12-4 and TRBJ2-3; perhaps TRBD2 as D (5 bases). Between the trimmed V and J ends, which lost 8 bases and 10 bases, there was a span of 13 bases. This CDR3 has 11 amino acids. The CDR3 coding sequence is TGTGCCAGCCGTCTGAGGGTGGCGCAGTATTTT. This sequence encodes CASRLRVAQYF.

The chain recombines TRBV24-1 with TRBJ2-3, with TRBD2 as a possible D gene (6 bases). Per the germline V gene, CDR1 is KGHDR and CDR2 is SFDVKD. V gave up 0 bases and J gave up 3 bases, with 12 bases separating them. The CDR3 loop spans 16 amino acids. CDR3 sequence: CATSDLDASGTDTQYF. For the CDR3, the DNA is TGTGCCACCAGTGATTTGGATGCCAGCGGGACAGATACGCAGTATTTT.

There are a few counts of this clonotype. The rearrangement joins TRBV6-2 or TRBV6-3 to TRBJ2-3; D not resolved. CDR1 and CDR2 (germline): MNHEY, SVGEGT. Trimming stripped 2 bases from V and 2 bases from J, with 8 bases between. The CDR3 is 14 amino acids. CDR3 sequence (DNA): TGTGCCAGCAGTTACACTCTTAACACAGATACGCAGTATTTT. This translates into CASSYTLNTDTQYF.

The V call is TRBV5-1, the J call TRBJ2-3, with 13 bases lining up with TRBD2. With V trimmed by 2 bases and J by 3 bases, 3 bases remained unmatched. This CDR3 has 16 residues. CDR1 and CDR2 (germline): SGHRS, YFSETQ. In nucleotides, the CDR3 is TGCGCCAGCAGCTTAGGGACTAGCGGGGCAACAGATACGCAGTATTTT. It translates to CASSLGTSGATDTQYF.

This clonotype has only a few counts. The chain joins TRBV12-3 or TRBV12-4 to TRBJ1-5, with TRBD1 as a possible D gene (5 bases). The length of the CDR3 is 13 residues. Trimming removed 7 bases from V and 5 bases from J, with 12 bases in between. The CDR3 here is CASTLGGDQPQHF. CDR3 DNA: TGTGCCAGCACCTTGGGGGGGGATCAGCCCCAGCATTTT.

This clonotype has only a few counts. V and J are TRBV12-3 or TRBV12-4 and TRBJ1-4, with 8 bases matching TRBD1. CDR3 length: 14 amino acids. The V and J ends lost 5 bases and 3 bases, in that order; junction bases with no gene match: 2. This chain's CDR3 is CASSDRGANEKLFF. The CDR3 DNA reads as TGTGCCAGCAGTGACAGGGGAGCTAATGAAAAACTGTTTTTT.

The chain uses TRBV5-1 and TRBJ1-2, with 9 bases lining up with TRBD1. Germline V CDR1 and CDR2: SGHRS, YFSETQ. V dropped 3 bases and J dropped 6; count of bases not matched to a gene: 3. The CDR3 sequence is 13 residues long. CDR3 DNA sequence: TGCGCCAGCAGCTGGGGACAGGGAGATGGCTACACCTTC. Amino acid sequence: CASSWGQGDGYTF.

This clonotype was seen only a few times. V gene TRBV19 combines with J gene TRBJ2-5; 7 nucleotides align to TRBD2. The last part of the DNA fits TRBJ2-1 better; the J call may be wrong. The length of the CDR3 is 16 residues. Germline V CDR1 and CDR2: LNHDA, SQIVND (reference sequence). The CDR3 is CASSIEVAGAYNEQFF. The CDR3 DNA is TGTGCCAGTAGTATAGAGGTGGCGGGAGCCTACAATGAGCAGTTCTTC.

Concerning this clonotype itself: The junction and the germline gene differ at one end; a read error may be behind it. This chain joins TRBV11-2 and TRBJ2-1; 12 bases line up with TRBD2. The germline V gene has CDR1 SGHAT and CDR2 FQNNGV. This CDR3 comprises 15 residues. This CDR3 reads CASILAGGPRNVQFF. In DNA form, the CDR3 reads TGTGCCAGCATCCTAGCGGGGGGGCCGAGAAATGTGCAGTTCTTC.

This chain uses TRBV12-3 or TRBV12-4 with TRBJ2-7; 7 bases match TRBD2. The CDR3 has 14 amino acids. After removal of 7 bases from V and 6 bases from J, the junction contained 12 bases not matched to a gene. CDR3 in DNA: TGTGCCAGCACCACAAGGGAGGGTTTCGGCGAGCAGTACTTC. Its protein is CASTTREGFGEQYF.

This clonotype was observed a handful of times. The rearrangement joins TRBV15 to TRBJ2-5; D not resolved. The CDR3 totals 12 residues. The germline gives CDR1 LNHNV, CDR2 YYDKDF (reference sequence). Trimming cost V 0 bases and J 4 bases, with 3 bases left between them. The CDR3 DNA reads TGTGCCACCAGCAGAGATGCAGAGACCCAGTACTTC. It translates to CATSRDAETQYF. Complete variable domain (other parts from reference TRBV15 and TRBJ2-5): DAMVIQNPRYQVTQFGKPVTLSCSQTLNHNVMYWYQQKSSQAPKLLFHYYDKDFNNEADTPDNFQSRRPNTSFCFLDIRSPGLGDTAMYLCATSRDAETQYFGPGTRLLVL.

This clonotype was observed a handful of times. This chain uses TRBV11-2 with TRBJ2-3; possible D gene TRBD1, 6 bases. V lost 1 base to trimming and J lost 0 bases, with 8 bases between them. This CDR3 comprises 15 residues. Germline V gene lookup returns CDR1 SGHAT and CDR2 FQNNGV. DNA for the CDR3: TGTGCCAGCAGCTTAGTTGGACAGAGCACAGATACGCAGTATTTT. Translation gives CASSLVGQSTDTQYF.

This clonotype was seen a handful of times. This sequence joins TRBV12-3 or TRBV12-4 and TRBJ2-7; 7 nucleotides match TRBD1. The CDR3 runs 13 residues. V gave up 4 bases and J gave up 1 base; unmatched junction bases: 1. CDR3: CASSSQGSYEQYF. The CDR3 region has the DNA TGTGCCAGCAGTTCACAGGGGTCCTACGAGCAGTACTTC.

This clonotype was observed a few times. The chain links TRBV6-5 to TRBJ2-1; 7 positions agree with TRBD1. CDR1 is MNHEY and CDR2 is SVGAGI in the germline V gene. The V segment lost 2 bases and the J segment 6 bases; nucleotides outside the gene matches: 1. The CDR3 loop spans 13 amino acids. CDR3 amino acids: CASSYGTANEQFF. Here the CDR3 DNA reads TGTGCCAGCAGTTACGGGACAGCCAATGAGCAGTTCTTC.

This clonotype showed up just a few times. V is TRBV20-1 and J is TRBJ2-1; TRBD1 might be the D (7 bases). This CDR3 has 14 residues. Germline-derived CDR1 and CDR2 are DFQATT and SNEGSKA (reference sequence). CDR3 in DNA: TGCGGGTCTGCGGCCAGGGGGGCCGACAATGAGCAGTTCTTC. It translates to CGSAARGADNEQFF.

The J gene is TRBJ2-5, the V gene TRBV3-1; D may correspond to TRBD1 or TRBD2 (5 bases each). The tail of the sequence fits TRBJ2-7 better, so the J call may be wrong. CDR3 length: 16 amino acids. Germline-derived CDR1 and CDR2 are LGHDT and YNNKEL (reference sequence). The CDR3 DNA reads TGTGCCAGCAGCCATGCCGGGACGCTCAACTCCTACGAGCAGTACTTC. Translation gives CASSHAGTLNSYEQYF.

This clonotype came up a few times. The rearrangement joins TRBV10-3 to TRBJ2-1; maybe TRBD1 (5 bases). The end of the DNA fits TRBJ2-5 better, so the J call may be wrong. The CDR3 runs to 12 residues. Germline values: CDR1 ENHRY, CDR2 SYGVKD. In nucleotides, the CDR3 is TGTGCCATCAGTCGACAGAGGGAGACCCAGTACTTC. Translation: CAISRQRETQYF.